The present entry profiles one TCR beta chain with its context. What antigen it recognizes has not been identified. Qualities for individual bases were not recorded, and no much larger clone is one base off. Using the deep immunoSEQ assay, TCR CDR3 regions were amplified from genomic DNA by multiplex PCR. Extracted genomic DNA from each cell subset was spread evenly across all wells of several immunoSEQ 96-well plates, with each plate serving as a replicate. For unsorted PBMC, around 300 ng genomic DNA, equal to 30,000 or so T cell genomes, was loaded into each replicate PCR. Genomic DNA from unsorted PBMC was sequenced over ten immunoSEQ deep assay plates. Purified libraries were quantified with a Qubit 3.0 fluorometer, sized on a Bioanalyzer 2100, and re-quantified with the KAPA Library Quantification kit. A separate single-read 150-cycle Illumina NextSeq 550 flow cell was used to sequence each immunoSEQ 96-well plate. The authors' analysis ran thus. Because the immunoSEQ output held only junctional sequences and lacked quality scores, the filtering could not match the filtering applied to full-length reads. To assign V/J genes and CDR3, sequences were annotated using PyIR, a Python wrapper for IgBLAST v1.9, with IMGT germline references. Reads with weak V/J assignments (E-value above 1e-6), missing CDR3, stop codons, out-of-frame junctions, or ambiguous translated residues were removed. V3J clonotypes were defined as sequences sharing an identical inferred V gene, J gene, and CDR3 amino acid sequence. Percentage overlap between repertoires was computed as shared unique clonotypes divided by the size of the smaller repertoire. RTK rarefaction, the Chao1 estimator, and Recon v2.1 estimates of unobserved clonotypes were used to assess repertoire richness. What TCRdb holds here is the immuneACCESS table cut down to in-frame rearrangements. Part of the clones is not present; checked against another copy, under half of the missing clones reflect an unresolved V gene, and the others are unexplained. V, J and clone size are taken as reported in that table, and D and trimming were inferred from the DNA itself. This sample is represented by roughly 500,000 clones; 79% of them were singletons. Around 14% of the sample belongs to the ten largest clones.

The V end gives up 7 bases and the J end 0 bases, leaving 6 bases in the junction not matched to a gene. CDR1 and CDR2 are read off the germline V gene as SQVTM and ANQGSEA. Counted from cysteine to phenylalanine, this CDR3 has 13 amino acids. Only the CDR3 DNA stays, 39 bases, in frame from base 1. This record comes from a study of shared clonotypes between healthy human individuals (dated by TCRdb to about 2020). Study-level background: A few men and a couple of women, aged 18 to 49 years, made up the cohort. To estimate repertoire size and how much clonotype sharing occurs between individuals, the study deeply sequenced the blood TCR repertoires of several healthy adults. Libraries were prepared and TCR repertoires were sequenced by different laboratories using diverse techniques, in order to increase sequencing depth and limit assay-specific biases. Each donor's leukapheresis produced roughly between roughly 0.85 and 9 billion PBMCs.

Overall study outcomes, separate from this receptor: Because the study included a small number of donors, the genetic and exposure-history diversity represented was limited. Sampling was limited to blood, and TCR repertoires in tissue likely differ from TCR repertoires in blood. Pairwise subsampling led to the expectation that sequencing depth would affect the degree of clonotype sharing among donors.

Healthy HIV-negative adults with no recently reported acute infections or vaccinations were included as donors. All donors were Caucasian adults living in Nashville, Tennessee, USA. For unsorted samples, tens of millions of PBMCs were counted, and genomic DNA was extracted using the QIAamp DNA Blood Mini kit. After blood collection by leukapheresis, PBMCs were isolated using Ficoll-Histopaque density gradient centrifugation and then cryopreserved in the vapor phase of liquid nitrogen. Recombination joined TRBV29-1 with TRBJ2-7, and TRBD1 aligns with 7 junction nucleotides. This TCR was sampled from a woman aged 40 to 55 in good health. Some clones in this sample may be carry-over from other donors' samples. Sequenced input: PBMCs. The nucleotides are TGCAGCGCTCGACAGGGCGTCTCCTACGAGCAGTACTTC. Its protein product is CSARQGVSYEQYF.